The source of this TCR beta chain is a study of OX40 agonist ivuxolimab in advanced cancers. About the research overall: Dose-escalation patients were diagnosed with hepatocellular carcinoma, melanoma, renal cell cancer or head and neck cancer. One hepatocellular carcinoma and a couple of cutaneous melanoma patients partially responded. Points from the study as a whole: Still undetermined is the antigen specificity of the expanded peripheral T cells.

As regards this clone: No antigen is known for it.

This table comes from immunoSEQ multiplex PCR, and its TCRdb copy is limited to in-frame clones, with some not included. The sample consists of around 48,000 clones, roughly three quarters of them appearing once. Patients with a history of autoimmune disease or on systemic immunosuppression were excluded. The CDR3 covers 16 residues. V was pared by 3 bases and J by 5 bases, with 5 bases of the junction left unmatched. In germline, CDR1 is KGHSH, CDR2 LQKENI. The sample here was CD4+ or CD8+ T cells sorted from blood, taken in a trial of the OX40 agonist ivuxolimab. The TCR originated in an adult with an advanced solid tumor such as melanoma, head and neck, liver or kidney cancer. This chain uses TRBV18 with TRBJ2-2; 11 bases are a match to TRBD2. The CDR3: CASSPPGLAVTGELFF. In DNA form, the CDR3 reads TGTGCCAGCTCACCCCCGGGACTAGCGGTGACCGGGGAGCTGTTTTTT. The complete variable domain, with remaining parts taken from reference TRBV18 and TRBJ2-2, reads NAGVMQNPRHLVRRRGQEARLRCSPMKGHSHVYWYRQLPEEGLKFMVYLQKENIIDESGMPKERFSAEFPKEGPSILRIQQVVRGDSAAYFCASSPPGLAVTGELFFGEGSRLTVL.